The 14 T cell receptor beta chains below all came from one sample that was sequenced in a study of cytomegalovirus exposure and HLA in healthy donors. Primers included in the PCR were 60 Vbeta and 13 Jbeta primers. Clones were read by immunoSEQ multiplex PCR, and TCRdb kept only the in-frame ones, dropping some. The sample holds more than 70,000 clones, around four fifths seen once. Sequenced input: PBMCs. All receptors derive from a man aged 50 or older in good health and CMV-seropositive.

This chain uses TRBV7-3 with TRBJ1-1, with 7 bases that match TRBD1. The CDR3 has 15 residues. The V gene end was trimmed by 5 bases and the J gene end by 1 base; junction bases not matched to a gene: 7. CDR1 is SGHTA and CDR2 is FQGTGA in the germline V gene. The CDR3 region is CASSLGDRENTEAFF. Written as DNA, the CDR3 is TGTGCCAGCAGCCTCGGTGACAGGGAGAACACTGAAGCTTTCTTT.

The CDR3 region has the DNA TGTGCCAGCAGCCAAGATATTCCCGGGGAGCTGTTTTTT. This codes for CASSQDIPGELFF. The chain is built from TRBV4-2 and TRBJ2-2; the D is unclear. Germline-derived CDR1 and CDR2 are LGHNA and YNFKEQ. Trimming took off 0 bases at V and 6 bases at J, with 5 bases between the two ends. The CDR3 runs 13 residues.

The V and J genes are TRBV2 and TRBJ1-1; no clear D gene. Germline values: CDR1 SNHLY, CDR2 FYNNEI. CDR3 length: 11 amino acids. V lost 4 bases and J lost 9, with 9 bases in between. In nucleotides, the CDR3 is TGTGCCAGCAGTGGGAACAGCCAAGCTTTCTTT. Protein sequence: CASSGNSQAFF.

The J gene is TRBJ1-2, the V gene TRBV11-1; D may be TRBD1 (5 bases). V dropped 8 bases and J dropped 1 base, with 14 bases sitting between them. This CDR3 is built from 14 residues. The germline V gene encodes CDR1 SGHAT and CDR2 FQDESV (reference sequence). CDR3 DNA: TGTGCCAGCGGTGGCTGGGGCCATAACTATGGCTACACCTTC. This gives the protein CASGGWGHNYGYTF.

CDR3 loop: CASSMDRGRETQYF. For the CDR3, the DNA is TGTGCCAGCAGCATGGACAGGGGTCGAGAGACCCAGTACTTC. The V gene is TRBV7-2, the J gene TRBJ2-5, with TRBD1 identical over 9 bases. The CDR3 extends over 14 amino acids. Trimming cost V 5 bases and J 4 bases; bases outside gene matches: 5. Germline values: CDR1 SGHTA, CDR2 FQGNSA. Variable domain in full (rest from reference TRBV7-2 and TRBJ2-5): GAGVSQSPSNKVTEKGKDVELRCDPISGHTALYWYRQSLGQGLEFLIYFQGNSAPDKSGLPSDRFSAERTGGSVSTLTIQRTQQEDSAVYLCASSMDRGRETQYFGPGTRLLVL.

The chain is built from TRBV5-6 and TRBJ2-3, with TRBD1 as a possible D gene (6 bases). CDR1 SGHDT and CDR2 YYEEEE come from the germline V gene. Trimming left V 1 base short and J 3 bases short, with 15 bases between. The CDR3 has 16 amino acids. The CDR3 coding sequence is TGTGCCAGCAGCTTGAAAAACAGGGTTGGGACAGATACGCAGTATTTT. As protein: CASSLKNRVGTDTQYF. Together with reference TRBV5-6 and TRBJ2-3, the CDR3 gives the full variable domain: DAGVTQSPTHLIKTRGQQVTLRCSPKSGHDTVSWYQQALGQGPQFIFQYYEEEERQRGNFPDRFSGHQFPNYSSELNVNALLLGDSALYLCASSLKNRVGTDTQYFGPGTRLTVL.

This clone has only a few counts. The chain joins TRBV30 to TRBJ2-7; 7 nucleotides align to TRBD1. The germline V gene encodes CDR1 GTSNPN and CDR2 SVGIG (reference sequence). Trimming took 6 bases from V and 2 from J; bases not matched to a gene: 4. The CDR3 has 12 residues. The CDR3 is CACGTATYEQYF. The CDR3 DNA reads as TGTGCCTGTGGGACAGCTACCTACGAGCAGTACTTC.

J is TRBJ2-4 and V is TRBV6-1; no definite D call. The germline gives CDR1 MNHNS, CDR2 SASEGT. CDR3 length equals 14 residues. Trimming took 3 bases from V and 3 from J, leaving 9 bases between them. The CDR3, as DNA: TGTGCCAGCAGTGAGCGTGAGAGCAAAAACATTCAGTACTTC. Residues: CASSERESKNIQYF.

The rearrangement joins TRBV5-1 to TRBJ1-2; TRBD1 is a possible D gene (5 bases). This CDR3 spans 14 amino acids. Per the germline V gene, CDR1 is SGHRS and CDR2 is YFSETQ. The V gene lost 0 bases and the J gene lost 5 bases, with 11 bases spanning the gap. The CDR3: CASSLEYRRYGYTF. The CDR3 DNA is TGCGCCAGCAGCTTGGAGTACAGGCGTTATGGCTACACCTTC.

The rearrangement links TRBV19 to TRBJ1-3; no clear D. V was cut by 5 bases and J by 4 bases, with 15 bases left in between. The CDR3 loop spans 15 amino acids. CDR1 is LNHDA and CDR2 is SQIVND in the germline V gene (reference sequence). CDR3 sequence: CASSEGRVFGNTIYF. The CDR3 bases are TGTGCCAGTAGTGAAGGGAGGGTTTTCGGAAACACCATATATTTT. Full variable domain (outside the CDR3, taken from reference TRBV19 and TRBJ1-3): DGGITQSPKYLFRKEGQNVTLSCEQNLNHDAMYWYRQDPGQGLRLIYYSQIVNDFQKGDIAEGYSVSREKKESFPLTVTSAQKNPTAFYLCASSEGRVFGNTIYFGEGSWLTVV.

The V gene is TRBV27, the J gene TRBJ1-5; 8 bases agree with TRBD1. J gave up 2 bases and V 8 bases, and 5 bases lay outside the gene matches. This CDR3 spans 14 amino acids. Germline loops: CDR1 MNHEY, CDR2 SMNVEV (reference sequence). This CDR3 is CASGRGQGNQPQHF. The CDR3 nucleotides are TGTGCCAGCGGCCGGGGACAGGGCAATCAGCCCCAGCATTTT.

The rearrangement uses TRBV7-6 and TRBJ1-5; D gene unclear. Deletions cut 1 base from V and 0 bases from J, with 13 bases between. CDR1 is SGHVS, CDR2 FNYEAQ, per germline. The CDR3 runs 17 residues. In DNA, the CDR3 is TGTGCCAGCAGCTTAGATGGAGGAGACAATAGCAATCAGCCCCAGCATTTT. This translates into CASSLDGGDNSNQPQHF.

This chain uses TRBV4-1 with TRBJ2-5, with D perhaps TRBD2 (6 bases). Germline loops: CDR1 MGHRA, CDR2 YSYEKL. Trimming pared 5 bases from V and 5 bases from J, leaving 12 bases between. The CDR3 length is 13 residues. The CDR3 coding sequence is TGCGCCAGCAGCAGACTAGTGCGGGAGACCCAGTACTTC. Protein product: CASSRLVRETQYF.

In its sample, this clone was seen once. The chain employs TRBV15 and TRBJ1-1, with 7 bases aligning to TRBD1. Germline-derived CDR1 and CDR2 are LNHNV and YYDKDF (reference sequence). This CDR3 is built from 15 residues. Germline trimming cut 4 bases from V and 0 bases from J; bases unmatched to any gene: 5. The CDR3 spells CATSMDRFLNTEAFF. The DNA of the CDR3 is TGTGCCACCAGCATGGACAGGTTTCTGAACACTGAAGCTTTCTTT.